The entry below describes one T cell receptor beta chain. Its matching antigen is unknown. These data come from a study of Graves' ophthalmopathy and Graves' hyperthyroidism. Investigators amplified TCR beta CDR3 regions from RNA transcripts. A first-round RT-PCR used HTBI primers, followed by a second-round multiplex PCR. TCRdb re-analysed the multiplex PCR reads in MiXCR, keeping a single row per CDR3 protein. The table shows some 520,000 distinct CDR3 sequences, with over 13% occurring only once. The V end lost 6 bases, the J end lost 6 bases, and 17 bases lay between the germline ends. The CDR3 spans 14 residues. The germline V gene has CDR1 MNHNS and CDR2 SASEGT. Study-wide points: The blood repertoire also included most expanded thyroid clonotypes above 0.001 frequency.

Diagnostic conclusions were grounded in clinical symptoms, serum thyroxine, TRAb, thyroid ultrasound and orbital computed tomography. The source is a woman aged 25 to 39 with Graves' ophthalmopathy. V usage is TRBV6-1 and J usage is TRBJ1-2; a weak D match, TRBD1 (6 bases). Sequencing was done on a sample of blood. The CDR3 DNA follows: TGTGCCAGCAGCACCAGCAGGGGCCGAGATGGCTACACCTTC. Protein: CASSTSRGRDGYTF.